This TCR beta chain was captured in a study of blood T cell repertoires in COVID-19. Whole-study context: The study drew acute and convalescent COVID-19 samples from the United States, Italy and Spain. Sample material is recorded as cDNA or gDNA derived from T cells, B-cell-depleted T cells, or PBMCs.

Per the original data handling: Scientists estimated how many nucleated cells there were by amplifying reference gene primers. Clones were sequenced by immunoSEQ multiplex PCR, and TCRdb holds only the in-frame ones, with some missing. Clone size and the V and J calls come from that table; the DNA yielded D and trimming. This repertoire shows a few hundred thousand clones, 86% found once; its top ten account for about 2.2%. V shed 4 bases and J 5 bases; nucleotides not matched to a gene: 8. From germline, CDR1 is MDHEN and CDR2 SYDVKM. The length of the CDR3 is 17 residues. This receptor was identified in a woman in her twenties or thirties who had recovered from COVID-19. This chain joins TRBV28 and TRBJ2-2; 12 bases align to TRBD2. Sequencing was performed on peripheral blood. CDR3 residues: CASSSPPGLAGTGELFF. DNA of the CDR3: TGTGCCAGCAGTTCTCCCCCGGGACTAGCGGGTACCGGGGAGCTGTTTTTT. Filled out from reference TRBV28 and TRBJ2-2, the complete variable domain reads DVKVTQSSRYLVKRTGEKVFLECVQDMDHENMFWYRQDPGLGLRLIYFSYDVKMKEKGDIPEGYSVSREKKERFSLILESASTNQTSMYLCASSSPPGLAGTGELFFGEGSRLTVL.